This T cell receptor beta chain came from a study of T cell repertoires in cytomegalovirus infection. Study background: Matching HLA type, along with CMV infection, was indicated by public TCR beta signatures. Study findings and constraints: The study found HLA-C-restricted CMV-specific TCR beta clonotypes dominating the ex vivo response.

TCRdb called the reads again in MiXCR, with one record for every CDR3 protein. The sample carries more than 65,000 distinct CDR3 sequences, around half recorded once. The CDR3 has 14 residues. The trim removed 5 bases at V and 2 bases at J, leaving 3 bases unmatched. Per germline, CDR1 SGHAT and CDR2 FQDESV (reference sequence). Only a few counts were recorded for this clonotype. Antigen unknown. Sequencing used CD8+ T cells from cultured PBMCs, obtained from culture after CMV antigen stimulation. The chain is built from TRBV11-1 and TRBJ2-7, with 10 bases aligning to TRBD1. This receptor was taken from a human donor in good health (CMV status not recorded). Some clones in this sample may be carry-over from other donors' samples. CDR3 DNA sequence: TGTGCCAGCAGCCCGGGGACAGGGGCCTACGAGCAGTACTTC. This gives the protein CASSPGTGAYEQYF.